One and the same sample provided the 14 T cell receptor beta chains below, sequenced in a study of blood T cell repertoires in COVID-19. Some clones are missing from TCRdb's copy, which holds only in-frame ones; the method was immunoSEQ multiplex PCR. The sample carries tens of thousands of clones, more than 80% recorded once. The material sequenced was peripheral blood. All receptors come from a woman aged 55-70 years with COVID-19, enrolled during active disease.

The V gene is TRBV18, the J gene TRBJ1-5; a weak D match, TRBD1 (5 bases). CDR1 KGHSH and CDR2 LQKENI come from the germline V gene. The V gene lost 3 bases and the J gene lost 0 bases, with 9 bases spanning the gap. The CDR3 is made up of 15 amino acids. CDR3 residues: CASSPGGNSNQPQHF. The CDR3 coding sequence is TGTGCCAGCTCACCTGGGGGGAATAGCAATCAGCCCCAGCATTTT.

The rearrangement uses TRBV2 and TRBJ2-2; D remains unclear. The germline V gene encodes CDR1 SNHLY and CDR2 FYNNEI. Trimming left V 7 bases short and J 6 bases short, with 12 bases between. This CDR3 has 13 residues. The CDR3 loop is CASTILAPGELFF. DNA of the CDR3: TGTGCCAGCACAATCCTTGCGCCCGGGGAGCTGTTTTTT.

The gene calls are TRBV19 and TRBJ1-5, with D possibly matching TRBD1 (5 bases). This CDR3 spans 17 amino acids. Deletions cut 3 bases from V and 1 base from J, with 16 bases between. CDR1 and CDR2 from the germline V gene are LNHDA and SQIVND (reference sequence). The CDR3 reads CASSIVMGGESNQPQHF. In DNA form, the CDR3 reads TGTGCCAGTAGTATTGTGATGGGAGGGGAAAGCAATCAGCCCCAGCATTTT. Drawing the rest from reference TRBV19 and TRBJ1-5, the complete variable domain is DGGITQSPKYLFRKEGQNVTLSCEQNLNHDAMYWYRQDPGQGLRLIYYSQIVNDFQKGDIAEGYSVSREKKESFPLTVTSAQKNPTAFYLCASSIVMGGESNQPQHFGDGTRLSIL.

This chain joins TRBV28 and TRBJ1-5, with D tentatively TRBD1 (6 bases). Germline loops: CDR1 MDHEN, CDR2 SYDVKM. V was shortened by 9 bases and J by 4 bases, with 16 bases between the two germline ends. This CDR3 is built from 14 residues. As DNA, the CDR3 is TGTGCCAGTTGGGGACATCGGGGTAATCAGCCCCAGCATTTT. This gives the protein CASWGHRGNQPQHF. Combining the CDR3 with reference TRBV28 and TRBJ1-5 gives the whole variable domain DVKVTQSSRYLVKRTGEKVFLECVQDMDHENMFWYRQDPGLGLRLIYFSYDVKMKEKGDIPEGYSVSREKKERFSLILESASTNQTSMYLCASWGHRGNQPQHFGDGTRLSIL.

The chain uses TRBV11-1 and TRBJ2-7; TRBD1 is a possible D gene (6 bases). CDR3 length equals 13 residues. Trimming took off 5 bases at V and 3 bases at J, with 11 bases between the two ends. Germline values: CDR1 SGHAT, CDR2 FQDESV (reference sequence). CDR3 sequence: CASSRQAYYEQYF. CDR3 DNA sequence: TGTGCCAGCAGCCGACAGGCCTACTACGAGCAGTACTTC.

V usage is TRBV28 and J usage is TRBJ2-1, with 7 bases matching TRBD1. The CDR3 sequence is 15 residues long. The V gene end was trimmed by 7 bases and the J gene end by 4 bases; junction bases not matched to a gene: 10. Germline V gives CDR1 MDHEN, CDR2 SYDVKM. The CDR3 spells CASNPRRGQYNEQFF. The CDR3 DNA is TGTGCCAGCAACCCCCGCCGGGGACAGTACAATGAGCAGTTCTTC.

V gene TRBV4-2 combines with J gene TRBJ2-1; no clear D. CDR3 length equals 16 residues. CDR1 and CDR2 (germline): LGHNA, YNFKEQ. V was pared by 4 bases and J by 5 bases, with 18 bases between. In DNA, the CDR3 is TGTGCCAGCAGCCGCACTGACTTATCACTGAACAATGAGCAGTTCTTC. This encodes CASSRTDLSLNNEQFF.

This clone appeared a few times. This rearrangement joins TRBV6-5 to TRBJ2-7; 7 bases map to TRBD1. Germline CDR1 and CDR2: MNHEY and SVGAGI. The junction had 2 bases not matched to a gene; V was cut back by 6 bases and J by 3 bases. The CDR3 extends over 12 amino acids. In DNA form, the CDR3 reads TGTGCCAGCAGACAGGGGATCTACGAGCAGTACTTC. Its protein is CASRQGIYEQYF.

The chain uses TRBV5-1 and TRBJ2-2; 15 bases match TRBD2. The germline V gene has CDR1 SGHRS and CDR2 YFSETQ. The trim removed 3 bases at V and 0 bases at J, leaving 9 bases unmatched. The CDR3 is 20 residues long. Written as DNA, the CDR3 is TGCGCCAGCAGCTCCCAATTGGGACTAGCGGGAGGCCCGAACACCGGGGAGCTGTTTTTT. Its translation: CASSSQLGLAGGPNTGELFF.

The chain carries TRBV6-5 and TRBJ1-5, with TRBD1 as a possible D gene (5 bases). This CDR3 comprises 13 residues. Germline values: CDR1 MNHEY, CDR2 SVGAGI. V was cut by 8 bases and J by 0 bases, with 8 bases left in between. CDR3 sequence (DNA): TGTGCCAGCGTACAGGATAGCAATCAGCCCCAGCATTTT. Translated: CASVQDSNQPQHF.

This chain connects TRBV5-1 to TRBJ1-4; perhaps TRBD1 as D (5 bases). With 1 base removed from V and 4 bases from J, the gap between germline ends came to 11 bases. The germline V gene encodes CDR1 SGHRS and CDR2 YFSETQ. The CDR3 length is 15 residues. The CDR3 DNA reads as TGCGCCAGCAGCTTGACCGGGGGAAGTAATGAAAAACTGTTTTTT. It is translated as CASSLTGGSNEKLFF.

The chain links TRBV11-2 to TRBJ1-2; the D gene is possibly TRBD1 (5 bases). Germline CDR1 is SGHAT and CDR2 is FQNNGV. The CDR3 is made up of 12 amino acids. V was trimmed by 1 base and J by 6 bases, leaving 6 bases between them. This CDR3 is CASSLVGDGYTF. The CDR3 DNA follows: TGTGCCAGCAGCTTAGTAGGGGATGGCTACACCTTC.

V and J are TRBV19 and TRBJ2-5; 11 bases align to TRBD2. The CDR3 is made up of 16 amino acids. Germline CDR1 and CDR2: LNHDA and SQIVND (reference sequence). J gave up 5 bases and V 5 bases, and 10 bases lay outside the gene matches. CDR3 sequence (DNA): TGTGCCAGTAGTCCGGGGACTAGCGGCACCTGGGAGACCCAGTACTTC. As protein: CASSPGTSGTWETQYF.

V is TRBV11-3 and J is TRBJ2-5; TRBD1 might be the D (6 bases). V dropped 1 base and J dropped 5 bases, with 11 bases sitting between them. In germline, CDR1 is SGHNT, CDR2 YENEEA. This CDR3 contains 14 residues. DNA for the CDR3: TGTGCCAGCAGCTTAGGGGGGCAGCGGGAGACCCAGTACTTC. This sequence encodes CASSLGGQRETQYF.